A selection of T cell receptor beta chains follows, all from one sample in a study of control samples from healthy donors and cancer patients. Clones were sequenced by immunoSEQ multiplex PCR, and TCRdb holds only the in-frame ones, with some missing. Of over 150,000 clones listed, about 91% were seen once; the top ten hold approximately 2%. The specimen sequenced was blood. The receptor source for this set is a woman between 35 and 50 years old in good health. Both conserved end residues are part of each CDR3. D genes are given only for firm matches. Clone size is stated in some rows and not others, as once, few, many or a class when expanded.

v_gene	d_gene	j_gene	abundance	CDR3nt	CDR3aa
TRBV7-9	TRBD1	TRBJ1-1	.	TGTGCCAGCAGCTCGGGGACAGGAGCTTTCTTT	CASSSGTGAFF
TRBV29-1	.	TRBJ1-2	.	TGCAGCGTTGAAGATGGCCAAACCTATGGCTACACCTTC	CSVEDGQTYGYTF
TRBV10-3	.	TRBJ1-5	.	TGTGCCATCAGTGAGGAGGGAGGCAATCAGCCCCAGCATTTT	CAISEEGGNQPQHF
TRBV3-1/TRBV3-2	.	TRBJ2-1	.	TGTGCCAGCAGCCTTACTTACAATGAGCAGTTCTTC	CASSLTYNEQFF
TRBV5-4	.	TRBJ2-3	.	TGTGCCAGCAGCGCCCCGGGGGCGGATACGCAGTATTTT	CASSAPGADTQYF
TRBV6-5	.	TRBJ2-7	.	TGTGCCAGCAGGCCCACAGGGTACGAGCAGTACTTC	CASRPTGYEQYF
TRBV7-6	.	TRBJ1-5	.	TGTGCCAGCAGCTTAGATTTAAGCCAGCCCCAGCATTTT	CASSLDLSQPQHF
TRBV5-1	TRBD2	TRBJ2-3	.	TGCGCCAGCAGCACCGGGACTAGCGGGGGGGCAGATACGCAGTATTTT	CASSTGTSGGADTQYF
TRBV24-1	TRBD1	TRBJ2-3	.	TGTGCCACCGATTCGACAGGGGGGGATCCTAGCACAGATACGCAGTATTTT	CATDSTGGDPSTDTQYF
TRBV19	TRBD2	TRBJ2-3	.	TGTGCCAGTAGTGCCATCCTCGCGGGGGGTGTACCAGATACGCAGTATTTT	CASSAILAGGVPDTQYF
TRBV11-2	.	TRBJ2-1	.	TGTGCCAGCAGCTTCGTTCGGGGGTCTGGCTCCTACAATGAGCAGTTCTTC	CASSFVRGSGSYNEQFF
TRBV2	.	TRBJ2-2	.	TGTGCCAGCAGTGTGAGGGAGCTGTTTTTT	CASSVRELFF
TRBV14	TRBD1	TRBJ1-2	.	TGTGCCAGCAGCCGACCCGGGACAGGATATGATGGCTACACCTTC	CASSRPGTGYDGYTF
TRBV11-2	.	TRBJ1-4	.	TGTGCCAGCAGTCACGTCCGGGGGAGGATGCGAAAACTGTTTTTT	CASSHVRGRMRKLFF
TRBV18	.	TRBJ2-3	.	TGTGCCAGCTCACCAGAAGTATCGGGTACGCAGTATTTT	CASSPEVSGTQYF
TRBV5-8	.	TRBJ1-5	.	TGTGCCAGCAGCTCAGGACGGGTTTATCAGCCCCAGCATTTT	CASSSGRVYQPQHF
TRBV6-5	.	TRBJ2-3	.	TGTGCCACCAAGGAGGACAGCCACACAGATACGCAGTATTTT	CATKEDSHTDTQYF
TRBV24-1	TRBD1	TRBJ1-4	.	TGTGCCACGACACCGGGACAGGGGATAGTCTTCACTGAAAAACTGTTTTTT	CATTPGQGIVFTEKLFF
TRBV5-1	.	TRBJ2-1	.	TGCGCCAGCAGCTTGGATCATAACAATGAGCAGTTCTTC	CASSLDHNNEQFF
TRBV6-5	TRBD2	TRBJ2-1	.	TGTGCCAGCAGTTACACGATAGCGGGGGGGCGGGATGAGCAGTTCTTC	CASSYTIAGGRDEQFF
TRBV11-2	.	TRBJ1-3	many	TGTGCCAGCAGCTTAGATAGGTTTCGGGCAGCCTCTGGAAACACCATATATTTT	CASSLDRFRAASGNTIYF
TRBV28	.	TRBJ2-1	once	TGTGCCAGCAGCACGGAACAGGGGAGGGATGAGCAGTTCTTC	CASSTEQGRDEQFF
TRBV5-1	.	TRBJ1-4	.	TGCGCCAGCAGCTTATTTCCAGCAACTAATGAAAAACTGTTTTTT	CASSLFPATNEKLFF
TRBV2	.	TRBJ1-1	.	TGTGCCAGCAGTGAAGCAGGGGGATTCACTGAAGCTTTCTTT	CASSEAGGFTEAFF
TRBV18	.	TRBJ2-7	.	TGTGCCAGCTCACCCTCCAGCGACGAGCAGTACTTC	CASSPSSDEQYF
TRBV6-5	.	TRBJ2-1	.	TGTGCCAGTAACCTGGCGGGGTTGAATGAGCAGTTCTTC	CASNLAGLNEQFF
TRBV6-6	.	TRBJ1-1	.	TGTGCCAGCAGTTTCGTAAGTTCGAACACTGAAGCTTTCTTT	CASSFVSSNTEAFF
TRBV10-3	TRBD1	TRBJ1-5	.	TGTGCCAACTCGGACAGGGGGGACAATCAGCCCCAGCATTTT	CANSDRGDNQPQHF
TRBV6-5	TRBD1	TRBJ1-2	.	TGTGCCAGCACCCATGCAGGGACAGGGACCTTTACCTTC	CASTHAGTGTFTF
TRBV5-6	.	TRBJ1-2	.	TGTGCCAGCAGCCGGGCGATGGGGCTGAACTATGGCTACACCTTC	CASSRAMGLNYGYTF
TRBV5-5	.	TRBJ2-2	.	TGTGCCAGCAGCTTGGCGGCCCCTGACACCGGGGAGCTGTTTTTT	CASSLAAPDTGELFF
TRBV27	TRBD1	TRBJ1-1	.	TGTGCCAGCAGGTCCCGGGACAGGGGGAACACTGAAGCTTTCTTT	CASRSRDRGNTEAFF
TRBV27	.	TRBJ1-2	.	TGTGCCAGCAGTTTAGGAGGGGATGGCTACACCTTC	CASSLGGDGYTF
TRBV3-1/TRBV3-2	TRBD2	TRBJ2-3	.	TGTGCCAGCAGCCCTCGACCCGGCGGGGGGGAGTCCACAGATACGCAGTATTTT	CASSPRPGGGESTDTQYF